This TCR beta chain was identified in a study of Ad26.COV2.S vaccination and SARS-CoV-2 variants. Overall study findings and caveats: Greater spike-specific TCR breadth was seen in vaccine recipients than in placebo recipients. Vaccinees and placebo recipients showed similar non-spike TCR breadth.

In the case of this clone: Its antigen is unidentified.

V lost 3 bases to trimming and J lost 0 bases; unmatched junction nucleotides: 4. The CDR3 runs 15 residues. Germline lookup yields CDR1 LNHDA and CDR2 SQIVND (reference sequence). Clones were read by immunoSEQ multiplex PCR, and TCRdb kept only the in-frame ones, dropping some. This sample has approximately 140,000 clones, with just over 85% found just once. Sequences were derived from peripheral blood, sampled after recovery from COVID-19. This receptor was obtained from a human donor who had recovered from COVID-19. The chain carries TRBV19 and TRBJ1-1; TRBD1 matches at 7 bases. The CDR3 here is CASSMGTDLNTEAFF. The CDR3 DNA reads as TGTGCCAGTAGTATGGGGACAGACTTGAACACTGAAGCTTTCTTT.